A single sample is the source of the 26 T cell receptor beta chains below, sequenced in a study of blood T cell repertoires in COVID-19. Assay: immunoSEQ multiplex PCR; the TCRdb copy retains only in-frame clones and omits some. The sample consists of about 250,000 clones, about 89% of them appearing once. The sequenced material came from PBMCs or T cells enriched from blood (not recorded which). Receptors were obtained from a woman younger than 30 who had recovered from COVID-19.

The gene calls are TRBV11-3 and TRBJ1-4; the D gene is possibly TRBD1 (5 bases). This CDR3 region has 17 residues. The V and J ends lost 5 bases and 4 bases respectively, with 20 bases between them. Germline lookup yields CDR1 SGHNT and CDR2 YENEEA. The CDR3 DNA reads as TGTGCCAGCAGCCTAGGTGGACCGGGACTGCTTAATGAAAAACTGTTTTTT. Residues: CASSLGGPGLLNEKLFF.

This clone was counted a single time. The chain combines TRBV29-1 with TRBJ1-2; 10 bases align to TRBD1. After removal of 4 bases from V and 9 bases from J, the junction contained 8 bases not matched to a gene. The CDR3 runs 13 residues. The germline gives CDR1 SQVTM, CDR2 ANQGSEA. This chain's CDR3 is CSVGEGQGISYTF. The CDR3 nucleotides are TGCAGCGTTGGGGAGGGACAGGGGATTAGCTACACCTTC.

CDR3 nucleotide sequence: TGTGCCAGCAGTTTATACTTTCGAGGGTGGGGGGGCGGTTCACCCCTCCACTTT. Its protein is CASSLYFRGWGGGSPLHF. The chain combines TRBV28 with TRBJ1-6, with D possibly being TRBD1 (6 bases). Trimming pared 1 base from V and 9 bases from J, leaving 22 bases between. Germline values: CDR1 MDHEN, CDR2 SYDVKM. CDR3 length: 18 amino acids.

The J gene is TRBJ2-7, the V gene TRBV5-1; 9 nucleotides agree with TRBD1. The CDR3 is made up of 14 amino acids. Germline-derived CDR1 and CDR2 are SGHRS and YFSETQ. V was clipped by 1 base and J by 3 bases; unmatched bases: 2. CDR3 coding DNA: TGCGCCAGCAGCTTGAGACAGGGGGGCTACGAGCAGTACTTC. It specifies CASSLRQGGYEQYF.

This chain connects TRBV13 to TRBJ1-2, with D uncertain. Germline V gives CDR1 PRHDT, CDR2 FYEKMQ (reference sequence). This CDR3 contains 14 residues. V dropped 5 bases and J dropped 6 bases, with 16 bases sitting between them. CDR3 sequence: CASSPHTTVDGYTF. The CDR3 coding sequence is TGTGCCAGCAGCCCACACACTACCGTCGATGGCTACACCTTC.

This sequence joins TRBV29-1 and TRBJ2-7; no clear D. This CDR3 has 11 amino acids. The germline V and J ends were trimmed by 8 bases and 4 bases, with 12 bases remaining between them. Germline values: CDR1 SQVTM, CDR2 ANQGSEA. In DNA form, the CDR3 reads TGCAGCTCAAGAACGGGTTACGAGCAGTACTTC. Protein product: CSSRTGYEQYF.

The gene calls are TRBV20-1 and TRBJ2-3; tentatively, D is TRBD1 (5 bases). The germline V and J ends were trimmed by 3 bases and 6 bases, with 7 bases remaining between them. The germline gives CDR1 DFQATT, CDR2 SNEGSKA (reference sequence). The CDR3 runs to 11 residues. The CDR3 loop is CSARTADTQYF. The CDR3 DNA sequence: TGCAGTGCTAGGACAGCCGATACGCAGTATTTT.

This clone was seen at least ten times. The rearrangement joins TRBV6-5 to TRBJ2-1; 9 bases match TRBD2. Germline V gene sequence: CDR1 MNHEY, CDR2 SVGAGI. This CDR3 spans 15 amino acids. The V gene end was trimmed by 0 bases and the J gene end by 6 bases; junction bases not matched to a gene: 3. CDR3 DNA: TGTGCCAGCAGTTACTCGAGGCGGGAGGGCAATGAGCAGTTCTTC. Translated, it gives CASSYSRREGNEQFF.

The chain couples TRBV7-9 to TRBJ1-5; D not resolved. The CDR3 sequence is 17 residues long. CDR1 and CDR2 from the germline V gene are SEHNR and FQNEAQ (reference sequence). Trimming cost V 5 bases and J 5 bases, with 22 bases left between them. CDR3 sequence (DNA): TGTGCCAGCAGCATGGGAGGTAGACACTTAATGGATCAGCCCCAGCATTTT. Translation: CASSMGGRHLMDQPQHF.

This rearrangement joins TRBV5-4 to TRBJ2-7; D unclear. The CDR3 consists of 12 residues. V was trimmed by 3 bases and J by 2 bases, leaving 6 bases between them. Germline V gives CDR1 SGHNT, CDR2 YYREEE (reference sequence). The CDR3 DNA reads as TGTGCCAGCAGCTCGCGTCCCTACGAGCAGTACTTC. Amino acids: CASSSRPYEQYF. Full variable domain (rest looked up from reference TRBV5-4 and TRBJ2-7): ETGVTQSPTHLIKTRGQQVTLRCSSQSGHNTVSWYQQALGQGPQFIFQYYREEENGRGNFPPRFSGLQFPNYSSELNVNALELDDSALYLCASSSRPYEQYFGPGTRLTVT.

The chain employs TRBV7-8 and TRBJ1-1; possibly TRBD1 for D (6 bases). Trimming stripped 5 bases from V and 3 bases from J, with 22 bases between. The CDR3 contains 17 residues. Germline V gives CDR1 SGHVS, CDR2 FQNEAQ. CDR3 in amino acids: CASSANRVLREDTEAFF. The CDR3 region has the DNA TGTGCCAGCAGCGCTAACAGGGTTCTCCGCGAGGACACTGAAGCTTTCTTT.

This chain joins TRBV5-6 and TRBJ1-1, with a tentative D call TRBD1 (5 bases). This CDR3 region has 13 residues. V was shortened by 6 bases and J by 0 bases, with 9 bases between the two germline ends. CDR1 and CDR2 (germline): SGHDT, YYEEEE. CDR3 nucleotide sequence: TGTGCCAGCAACACAGGTTTGAACACTGAAGCTTTCTTT. It encodes CASNTGLNTEAFF.

The chain joins TRBV2 to TRBJ2-3; perhaps TRBD1 as D (5 bases). Trimming took 7 bases from V and 8 from J, leaving 19 bases between them. The CDR3 length is 14 residues. The germline V gene encodes CDR1 SNHLY and CDR2 FYNNEI. CDR3 DNA sequence: TGTGCCAGCAATCGCCAGGGCTACCTCGGTACGCAGTATTTT. Its protein product is CASNRQGYLGTQYF. Combining the CDR3 with reference TRBV2 and TRBJ2-3 gives the whole variable domain EPEVTQTPSHQVTQMGQEVILRCVPISNHLYFYWYRQILGQKVEFLVSFYNNEISEKSEIFDDQFSVERPDGSNFTLKIRSTKLEDSAMYFCASNRQGYLGTQYFGPGTRLTVL.

The chain combines TRBV5-1 with TRBJ1-1; unclear D gene. Per the germline V gene, CDR1 is SGHRS and CDR2 is YFSETQ. The ends were cut back, 0 bases at V and 8 bases at J, with 11 bases in the middle. The CDR3 contains 13 residues. CDR3 amino acids: CASSLGAEGEAFF. CDR3 sequence (DNA): TGCGCCAGCAGCTTGGGGGCAGAGGGAGAAGCTTTCTTT.

The J gene is TRBJ1-1, the V gene TRBV11-3, with 7 bases aligning to TRBD1. Losses at the gene ends were 3 bases for V and 1 base for J; bases not matched to a gene: 5. Germline V lookup: CDR1 SGHNT, CDR2 YENEEA. The CDR3 extends over 15 amino acids. The CDR3 DNA reads as TGTGCCAGCAGCTTTGCCGGGACAGAGAACACTGAAGCTTTCTTT. It translates to CASSFAGTENTEAFF.

V and J are TRBV10-3 and TRBJ2-3; 7 bases agree with TRBD2. The V and J ends lost 3 bases and 4 bases, in that order; junction bases with no gene match: 4. This CDR3 contains 14 residues. Germline V gene sequence: CDR1 ENHRY, CDR2 SYGVKD. DNA for the CDR3: TGTGCCATCAGTGATCGACTAGCTGCAGATACGCAGTATTTT. As protein: CAISDRLAADTQYF.

On this clone: This CDR3 is also generated by other DNA sequences in the sample. The V and J genes are TRBV19 and TRBJ1-2, with TRBD1 matching over 9 bases. V was clipped by 3 bases and J by 5 bases; unmatched bases: 1. This CDR3 is 13 amino acids long. Germline CDR1 reads LNHDA; CDR2 reads SQIVND (reference sequence). CDR3 DNA: TGTGCCAGTAGTATCGGGACAGGGTATGGCTACACCTTC. Translated: CASSIGTGYGYTF. The entire variable domain, with the rest obtained from reference TRBV19 and TRBJ1-2, is as follows: DGGITQSPKYLFRKEGQNVTLSCEQNLNHDAMYWYRQDPGQGLRLIYYSQIVNDFQKGDIAEGYSVSREKKESFPLTVTSAQKNPTAFYLCASSIGTGYGYTFGSGTRLTVV.

This clone was detected only once. The rearrangement uses TRBV15 and TRBJ2-3; 7 bases agree with TRBD1. In germline, CDR1 is LNHNV, CDR2 YYDKDF (reference sequence). J gave up 0 bases and V 3 bases, and 3 bases lay outside the gene matches. The CDR3 consists of 15 residues. CDR3 DNA: TGTGCCACCAGCAGCGGGACAGATAGCACAGATACGCAGTATTTT. This codes for CATSSGTDSTDTQYF.

J is TRBJ1-2 and V is TRBV7-8; D may be TRBD1 (5 bases). Germline assignment: CDR1 SGHVS and CDR2 FQNEAQ. CDR3 size: 12 residues. V was cut by 0 bases and J by 7 bases, with 6 bases left in between. This chain's CDR3 is CASSLARVGYTF. In DNA form, the CDR3 reads TGTGCCAGCAGCTTAGCCAGGGTTGGCTACACCTTC. The variable domain in full, completed from reference TRBV7-8 and TRBJ1-2, reads GAGVSQSPRYKVAKRGQDVALRCDPISGHVSLFWYQQALGQGPEFLTYFQNEAQLDKSGLPSDRFFAERPEGSVSTLKIQRTQQEDSAVYLCASSLARVGYTFGSGTRLTVV.

This clone occurred a few times. V gene TRBV19 combines with J gene TRBJ1-2; D is perhaps TRBD1 (6 bases). Germline V lookup: CDR1 LNHDA, CDR2 SQIVND (reference sequence). V lost 1 base, J lost 4 bases, and 7 bases lay in between. This CDR3 has 13 residues. The CDR3 sequence: CASSIGQVYGYTF. CDR3 nucleotides: TGTGCCAGTAGTATAGGACAGGTCTATGGCTACACCTTC.

The CDR3 region has the DNA TGTGCCAGCAGCCGACAGGGGGGAGAAAAACTGTTTTTT. Protein product: CASSRQGGEKLFF. The V gene is TRBV12-3 or TRBV12-4, the J gene TRBJ1-4, with TRBD1 matching over 9 bases. This CDR3 region has 13 residues. Trimming took 6 bases from V and 8 from J; bases not matched to a gene: 4.

V usage is TRBV4-1 and J usage is TRBJ1-2; D not resolved. Germline CDR1 and CDR2: MGHRA and YSYEKL. This CDR3 region has 15 residues. The V end lost 1 base, the J end lost 3 bases, and 12 bases lay between the germline ends. This CDR3 reads CASSQVPEVDYGYTF. The CDR3 DNA sequence: TGCGCCAGCAGCCAAGTACCAGAGGTTGACTATGGCTACACCTTC.

The chain joins TRBV4-3 to TRBJ2-3, with 16 nucleotides matching TRBD2. This CDR3 spans 16 amino acids. The ends lost 3 bases at V and 4 bases at J; junction bases unmatched: 1. CDR1 is LGHNA and CDR2 is YSLEER in the germline V gene. The chain's CDR3 is CASSQGTSGGADTQYF. CDR3 nucleotide sequence: TGCGCCAGCAGCCAGGGGACTAGCGGGGGGGCAGATACGCAGTATTTT.

This clone was seen only once. V is TRBV7-2 and J is TRBJ1-1; TRBD1 might be the D (6 bases). CDR3 length: 14 amino acids. Germline-derived CDR1 and CDR2 are SGHTA and FQGNSA. V shed 5 bases and J shed 5 bases, with 15 bases lying between them. CDR3 amino acids: CASSTQGDRTEAFF. The CDR3 DNA sequence: TGTGCCAGCAGCACACAGGGCGACCGTACTGAAGCTTTCTTT.

This clone has just a few counts. The chain recombines TRBV24-1 with TRBJ1-6; 8 bases align to TRBD1. This CDR3 has 14 amino acids. CDR1 KGHDR and CDR2 SFDVKD come from the germline V gene. Trimming at V came to 4 bases and at J to 10 bases, leaving 5 bases not matched to a gene. The CDR3 spells CATSETGGSSPLHF. In DNA form, the CDR3 reads TGTGCCACCAGTGAAACAGGGGGGTCCTCACCCCTCCACTTT.

This chain links TRBV6-5 with TRBJ1-2, with 7 positions matching TRBD1. The V and J ends lost 5 bases and 2 bases, in that order; junction bases with no gene match: 5. Per the germline V gene, CDR1 is MNHEY and CDR2 is SVGAGI. The CDR3 contains 14 residues. CDR3 sequence (DNA): TGTGCCAGCAGTCCGGGACAGCACAACTATGGCTACACCTTC. It codes for CASSPGQHNYGYTF.